This paragraph covers one TCR beta chain sequence. The sample comes from a study of blood T cell repertoires in COVID-19. In the study overall: Samples representing acute and convalescent COVID-19 were sourced from the United States, Italy and Spain.

Generated by immunoSEQ multiplex PCR, the TCRdb table keeps only in-frame clones and is missing some. The sample carries a few hundred thousand clones, approximately 80% recorded once. After removal of 0 bases from V and 8 bases from J, the junction contained 8 bases not matched to a gene. This CDR3 comprises 15 residues. Germline assignment: CDR1 SGHRS and CDR2 YFSETQ. Sequencing was carried out using PBMCs or T cells enriched from blood (not recorded which). The chain couples TRBV5-1 to TRBJ1-2; 9 bases align to TRBD1. This clonotype was sampled from an older woman who had recovered from COVID-19. The CDR3 DNA follows: TGCGCCAGCAGCTTGGATCTGGGACAGGGTTCCGGCTACACCTTC. This codes for CASSLDLGQGSGYTF.